This TCR beta chain comes out of a study of shared clonotypes between healthy human individuals. Some clones are missing from TCRdb's copy, which holds only in-frame ones; the method was immunoSEQ multiplex PCR. The sample holds roughly 2.1 million clones, approximately 94% seen once. In the naive CD8 group, cells lacked CD45RO and were positively selected for CCR7, so terminally differentiated effector memory CD45RA+ cells were left out. The source material was naive CD8+ T cells from PBMCs. The receptor was isolated from a young man in good health. Some clones in this sample may be carry-over from other donors' samples.

CDR3 protein: CASSLGTGWANTEAFF. DNA of the CDR3: TGTGCCAGCAGCTTAGGGACAGGGTGGGCGAACACTGAAGCTTTCTTT. The V and J genes are TRBV7-9 and TRBJ1-1, with 8 bases fitting TRBD1. Trimming cost V 1 base and J 1 base; bases outside gene matches: 5. Looked up from germline, CDR1 is SEHNR and CDR2 is FQNEAQ (reference sequence). This CDR3 region has 16 residues. The full variable domain, in which reference TRBV7-9 and TRBJ1-1 provide the parts outside the CDR3, is DTGVSQNPRHKITKRGQNVTFRCDPISEHNRLYWYRQTLGQGPEFLTYFQNEAQLEKSRLLSDRFSAERPKGSFSTLEIQRTEQGDSAMYLCASSLGTGWANTEAFFGQGTRLTVV.